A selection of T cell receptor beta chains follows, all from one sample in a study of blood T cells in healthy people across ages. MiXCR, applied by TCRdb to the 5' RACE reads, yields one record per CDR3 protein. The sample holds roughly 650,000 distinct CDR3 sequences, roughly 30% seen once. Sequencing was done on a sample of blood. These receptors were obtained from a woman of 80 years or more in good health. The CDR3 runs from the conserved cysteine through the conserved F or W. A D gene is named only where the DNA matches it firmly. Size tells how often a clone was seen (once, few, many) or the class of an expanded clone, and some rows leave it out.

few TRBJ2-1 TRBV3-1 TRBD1 TGTGCCAGCAGCCATACAGGGGGGAATGAGCAGTTCTTC CASSHTGGNEQFF
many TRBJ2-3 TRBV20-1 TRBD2 TGCAGGCCGTCAGGGGCGGGGGGTGGCACAGATACGCAGTATTTT CRPSGAGGGTDTQYF
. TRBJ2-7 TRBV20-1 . TGCAGTGCTAGCTCGTCAGGGCCTTACTACGAGCAGTACTTC CSASSSGPYYEQYF
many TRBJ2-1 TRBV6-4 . TGTGCCAGCAGCCCTGGACGGAGCCACTACAATGAGCAGTTCTTC CASSPGRSHYNEQFF
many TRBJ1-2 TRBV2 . TGTGCCAGCATCTATAGAGGACCAACCTTAGCTAACTATGGCTACACCTTC CASIYRGPTLANYGYTF
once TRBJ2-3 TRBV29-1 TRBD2 TGCAGCGTTGAAGATCTTCGAGCGGGGGGGACAGATACGCAGTATTTT CSVEDLRAGGTDTQYF
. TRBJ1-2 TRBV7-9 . TGTGCCAGCAGCTCGACTTGGGACACCTATGGCTACACCTTC CASSSTWDTYGYTF
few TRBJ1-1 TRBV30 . TGTGCCTGGGGAATCCGGAACACTGAAGCTTTCTTT CAWGIRNTEAFF
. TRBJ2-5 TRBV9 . TGTGCCAGCAGCGTAGGGGGGTGGCAAGAGACCCAGTACTTC CASSVGGWQETQYF
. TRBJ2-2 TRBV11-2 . TGTGCCAGCAGCCGTGCGGACGTAGACACCGGGGAGCTGTTTTTT CASSRADVDTGELFF
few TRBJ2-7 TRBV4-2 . TGTGCCAGCAGCCAAGATGCTCCCTCCTACGAGCAGTACTTC CASSQDAPSYEQYF
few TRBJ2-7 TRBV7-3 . TGTGCCAGCAGCTTAAGTGCCATTTCCTACGAGCAGTACTTC CASSLSAISYEQYF
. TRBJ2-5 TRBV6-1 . TGTGCCAGCAGTGAAGTTGACCTGGAGACCCAGTACTTC CASSEVDLETQYF
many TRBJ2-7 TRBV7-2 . TGTGCCAGCAGCGTAGATCACTACGAGCAGTACTTC CASSVDHYEQYF
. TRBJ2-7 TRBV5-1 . TGCGCCAGTACACCGAGGACAGTCTCCTACGAGCAGTACTTC CASTPRTVSYEQYF
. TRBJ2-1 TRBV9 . TGTGCCAGCAGCCCCCGGGAGAAGTCCTACAATGAGCAGTTCTTC CASSPREKSYNEQFF
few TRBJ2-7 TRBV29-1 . TGCAGCGTTGTTGTGGGGGGGCACGAGCAGTACTTC CSVVVGGHEQYF
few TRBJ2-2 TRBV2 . TGTGCCAGCAGTGGACAGTTTGGCACCGGGGAGCTGTTTTTT CASSGQFGTGELFF
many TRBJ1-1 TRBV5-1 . TGCGCCAGCAGCCCTCTGACAGGAATAGAAACTGAAGCTTTCTTT CASSPLTGIETEAFF
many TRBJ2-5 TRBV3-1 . TGTGCCAGCAGCCAAGATTTCGGGGAGACCCAGTACTTC CASSQDFGETQYF
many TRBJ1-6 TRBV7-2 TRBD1 TGTGCCAGCAGCCTTGGGACAGGGGGATCTAATTCACCCCTCCACTTT CASSLGTGGSNSPLHF
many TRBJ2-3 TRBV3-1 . TGTGCCAGCAGCCAAGCCGGACAGCGCACAGATACGCAGTATTTT CASSQAGQRTDTQYF
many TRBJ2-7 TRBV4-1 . TGCGCCAGCAGCCAAGAAAGGACGTCTACCTACGAGCAGTACTTC CASSQERTSTYEQYF
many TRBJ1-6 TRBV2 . TGTGCCAGCAGTGAATTGGGCCAGGGGCATTCACCCCTCCACTTT CASSELGQGHSPLHF
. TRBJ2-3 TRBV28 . TGTGCCAGCAGTTTCTCGACAGGCCTCACAGATACGCAGTATTTT CASSFSTGLTDTQYF
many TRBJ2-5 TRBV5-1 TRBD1 TGCGCCAGCAGCTTCAATGGACAGGGCGGCGAGACCCAGTACTTC CASSFNGQGGETQYF
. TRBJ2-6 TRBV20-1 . TGCAGTGCCCCCGCGCGGGGGCCCGGGGCCAACGTCCTGACTTTC CSAPARGPGANVLTF
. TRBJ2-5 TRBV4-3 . TGCGCCAGCAGCCGGGAGCAAGCTAGAGAGCGGTACTTC CASSREQARERYF
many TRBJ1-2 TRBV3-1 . TGTGCCAGCAGCCAAGTCGGTTTCGAGTTCTATGGCTACACCTTC CASSQVGFEFYGYTF
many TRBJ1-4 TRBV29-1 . TGCAGCGTTGGAGGGAGGGGAGGTGAAAAACTGTTTTTT CSVGGRGGEKLFF
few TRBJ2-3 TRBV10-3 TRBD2 TGTGCCATCAGTGAGTCGAAGGGCGGGGGGGCCGCAGATACGCAGTATTTT CAISESKGGGAADTQYF
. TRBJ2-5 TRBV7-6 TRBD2 TGTGCCAGCAGTTATAGCGGGAGGGACCAAGAGACCCAGTACTTC CASSYSGRDQETQYF
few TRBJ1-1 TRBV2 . TGTGCCAGCAGTGATAGCTTTGGAGCTTTCTTT CASSDSFGAFF
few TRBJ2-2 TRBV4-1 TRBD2 TGCGCCAGCAGCCAAGAACGATCAGGGCGGGGGGGCTGGAAGGACACCGGGGAGCTGTTTTTT CASSQERSGRGGWKDTGELFF
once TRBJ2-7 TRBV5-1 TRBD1 TGCGCCGGCAGCACGTCCCGGGACAGCAGAGCCTACGAGCAGTACTTC CAGSTSRDSRAYEQYF
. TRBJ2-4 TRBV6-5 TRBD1 TGTGCCAGCAGTAAACCGGGACAGGGGGGCCCAAACATTCAGTACTTC CASSKPGQGGPNIQYF
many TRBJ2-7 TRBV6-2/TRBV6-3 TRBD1 TGTGCCAGCAGTTCCAATCCGGGACAGCCTACGGGGGAGCAGTACTTC CASSSNPGQPTGEQYF
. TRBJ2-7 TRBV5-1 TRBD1 TGCGCCAGCAGCCCGACAGGGGTATCCTACAATGAGCAGTACTTC CASSPTGVSYNEQYF
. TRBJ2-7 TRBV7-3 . TGTGCCAGCAGCCGGGAGGGACAGACCTACGAGCAGTACTTC CASSREGQTYEQYF
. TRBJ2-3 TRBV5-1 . TGCGCCAGCAGCTTTGATCTGGATACGCAGTATTTT CASSFDLDTQYF